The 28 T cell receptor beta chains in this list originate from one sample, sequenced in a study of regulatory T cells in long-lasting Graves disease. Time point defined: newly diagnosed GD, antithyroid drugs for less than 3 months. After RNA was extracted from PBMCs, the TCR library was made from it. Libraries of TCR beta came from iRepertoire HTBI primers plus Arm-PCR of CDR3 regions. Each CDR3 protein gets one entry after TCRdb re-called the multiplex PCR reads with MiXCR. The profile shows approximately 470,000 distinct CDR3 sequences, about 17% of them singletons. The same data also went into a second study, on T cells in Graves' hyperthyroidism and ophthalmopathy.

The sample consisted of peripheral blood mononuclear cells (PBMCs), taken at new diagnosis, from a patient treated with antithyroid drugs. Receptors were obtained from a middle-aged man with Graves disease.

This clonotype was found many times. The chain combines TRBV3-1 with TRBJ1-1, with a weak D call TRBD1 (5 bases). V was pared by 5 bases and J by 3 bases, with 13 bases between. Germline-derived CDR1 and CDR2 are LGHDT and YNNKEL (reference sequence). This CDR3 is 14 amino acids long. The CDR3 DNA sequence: TGTGCCAGCAGCTTGGGGCAGGGCCACACTGAAGCTTTCTTT. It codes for CASSLGQGHTEAFF.

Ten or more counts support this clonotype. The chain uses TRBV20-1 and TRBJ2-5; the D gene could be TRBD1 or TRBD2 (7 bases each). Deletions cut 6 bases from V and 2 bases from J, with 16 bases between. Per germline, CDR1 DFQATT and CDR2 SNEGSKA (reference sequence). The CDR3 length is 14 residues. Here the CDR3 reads CSARGGVLQETQYF. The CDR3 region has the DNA TGCAGTGCCAGGGGGGGAGTTCTTCAAGAGACCCAGTACTTC.

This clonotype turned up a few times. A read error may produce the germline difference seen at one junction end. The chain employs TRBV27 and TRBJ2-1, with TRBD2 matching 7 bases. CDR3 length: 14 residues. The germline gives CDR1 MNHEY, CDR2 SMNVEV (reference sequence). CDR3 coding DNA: TGTGCCAGCGCACAGGCGGGAGCCTACAATGGGCAGTTCTTC. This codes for CASAQAGAYNGQFF.

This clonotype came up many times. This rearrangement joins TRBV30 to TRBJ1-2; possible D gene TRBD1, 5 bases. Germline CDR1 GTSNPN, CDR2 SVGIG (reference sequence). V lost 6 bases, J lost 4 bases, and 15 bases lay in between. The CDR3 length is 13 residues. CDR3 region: CACGRGMGYGYTF. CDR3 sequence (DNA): TGTGCCTGCGGAAGGGGCATGGGCTATGGCTACACCTTC.

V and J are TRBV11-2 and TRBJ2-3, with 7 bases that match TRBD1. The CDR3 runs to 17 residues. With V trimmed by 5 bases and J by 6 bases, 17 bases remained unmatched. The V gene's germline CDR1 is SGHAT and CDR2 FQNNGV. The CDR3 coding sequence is TGTGCCAGCAGCCCCCAGCAAACAGGGGCAAACGGGGATACGCAGTATTTT. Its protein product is CASSPQQTGANGDTQYF.

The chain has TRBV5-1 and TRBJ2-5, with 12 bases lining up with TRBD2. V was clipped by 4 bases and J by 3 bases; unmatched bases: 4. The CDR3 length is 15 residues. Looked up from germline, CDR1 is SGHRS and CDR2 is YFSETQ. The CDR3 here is CASSRLAGVEETQYF. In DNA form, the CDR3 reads TGCGCCAGCAGCCGACTAGCGGGGGTCGAAGAGACCCAGTACTTC.

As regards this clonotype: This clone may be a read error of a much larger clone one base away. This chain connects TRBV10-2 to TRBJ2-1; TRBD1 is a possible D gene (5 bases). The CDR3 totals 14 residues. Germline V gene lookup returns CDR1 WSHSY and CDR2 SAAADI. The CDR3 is CASSEWGTYNEQLF. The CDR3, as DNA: TGCGCCAGCAGTGAATGGGGCACCTACAATGAGCAGCTCTTC.

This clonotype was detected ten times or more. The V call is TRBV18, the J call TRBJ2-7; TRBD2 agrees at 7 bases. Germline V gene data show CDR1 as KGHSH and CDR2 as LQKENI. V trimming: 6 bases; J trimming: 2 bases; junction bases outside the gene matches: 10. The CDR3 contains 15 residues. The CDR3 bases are TGTGCCAGCTCGCTCGCGGGGGTTACCCCCTACGAGCAGTACTTC. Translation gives CASSLAGVTPYEQYF. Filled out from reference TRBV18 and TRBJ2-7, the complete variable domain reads NAGVMQNPRHLVRRRGQEARLRCSPMKGHSHVYWYRQLPEEGLKFMVYLQKENIIDESGMPKERFSAEFPKEGPSILRIQQVVRGDSAAYFCASSLAGVTPYEQYFGPGTRLTVT.

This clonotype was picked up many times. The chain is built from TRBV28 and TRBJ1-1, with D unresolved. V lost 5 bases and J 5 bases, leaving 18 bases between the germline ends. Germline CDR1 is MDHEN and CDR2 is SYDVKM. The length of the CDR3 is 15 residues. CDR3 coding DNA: TGTGCCAGCAGTCCTCATTTGGCCATGGGAACTGAAGCTTTCTTT. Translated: CASSPHLAMGTEAFF.

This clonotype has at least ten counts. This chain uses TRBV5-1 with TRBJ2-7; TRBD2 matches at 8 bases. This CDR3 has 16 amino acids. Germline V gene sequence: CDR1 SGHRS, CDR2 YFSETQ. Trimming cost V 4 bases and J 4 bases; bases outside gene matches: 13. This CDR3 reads CASSMGLAGSVYEQYF. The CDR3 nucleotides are TGCGCCAGCAGCATGGGATTAGCGGGATCGGTATACGAGCAGTACTTC.

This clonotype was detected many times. CDR3 sequence: CASSPTDYYEQYF. CDR3 DNA sequence: TGTGCCAGCAGTCCGACGGACTACTACGAGCAGTACTTC. The V gene is TRBV6-1, the J gene TRBJ2-7; a weak D match, TRBD2 (6 bases). This CDR3 region has 13 residues. V lost 5 bases, J lost 3 bases, and 11 bases lay in between. The V gene's germline CDR1 is MNHNS and CDR2 SASEGT.

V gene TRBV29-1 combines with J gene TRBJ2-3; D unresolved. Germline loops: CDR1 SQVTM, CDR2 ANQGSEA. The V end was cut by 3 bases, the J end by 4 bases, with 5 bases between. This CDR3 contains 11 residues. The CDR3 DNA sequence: TGCAGCGTTGACCAGGCAGATACGCAGTATTTT. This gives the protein CSVDQADTQYF.

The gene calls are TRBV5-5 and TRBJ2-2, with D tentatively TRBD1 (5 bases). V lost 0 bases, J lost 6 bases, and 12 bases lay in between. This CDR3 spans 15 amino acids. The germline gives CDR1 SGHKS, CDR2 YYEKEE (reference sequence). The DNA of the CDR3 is TGTGCCAGCAGCTTGGAGGTACAGGTGGCCGGGGAGCTGTTTTTT. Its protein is CASSLEVQVAGELFF.

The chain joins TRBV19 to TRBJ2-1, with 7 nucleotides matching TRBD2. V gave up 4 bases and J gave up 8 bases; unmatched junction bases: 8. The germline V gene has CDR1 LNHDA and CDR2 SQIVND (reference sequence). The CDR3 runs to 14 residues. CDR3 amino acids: CASSKSGTGDEQFF. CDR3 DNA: TGTGCCAGTAGTAAAAGCGGGACCGGCGATGAGCAGTTCTTC.

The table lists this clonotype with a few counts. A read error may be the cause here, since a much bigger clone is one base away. As DNA, the CDR3 is TGCAGTGCTGGCGTGCAGGCCATGAACACTGAAGCTTTCTTT. This gives the protein CSAGVQAMNTEAFF. V and J are TRBV20-1 and TRBJ1-1; D gene ambiguous. Germline values: CDR1 DFQATT, CDR2 SNEGSKA (reference sequence). The CDR3 covers 14 residues. Trimming pared 5 bases from V and 0 bases from J, leaving 13 bases between.

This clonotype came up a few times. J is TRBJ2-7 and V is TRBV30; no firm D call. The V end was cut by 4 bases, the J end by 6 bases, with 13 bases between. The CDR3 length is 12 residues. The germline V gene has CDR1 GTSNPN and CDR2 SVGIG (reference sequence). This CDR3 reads CAWIKMRSEQYF. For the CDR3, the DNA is TGTGCCTGGATCAAAATGAGGAGCGAGCAGTACTTC.

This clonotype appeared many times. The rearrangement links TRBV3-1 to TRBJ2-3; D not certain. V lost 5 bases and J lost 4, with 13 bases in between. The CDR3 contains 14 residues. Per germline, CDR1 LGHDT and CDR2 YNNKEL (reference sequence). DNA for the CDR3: TGTGCCAGCAGCTCCTTGGGCGGTGCAGATACGCAGTATTTT. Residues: CASSSLGGADTQYF.

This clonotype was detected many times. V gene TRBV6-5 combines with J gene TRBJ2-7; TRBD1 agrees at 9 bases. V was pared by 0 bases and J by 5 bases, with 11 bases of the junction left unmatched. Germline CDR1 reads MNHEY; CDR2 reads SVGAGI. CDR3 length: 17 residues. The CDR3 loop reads CASSYSRYRGRLHEQYF. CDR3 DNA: TGTGCCAGCAGTTACTCGCGTTACAGGGGGCGACTGCACGAGCAGTACTTC.

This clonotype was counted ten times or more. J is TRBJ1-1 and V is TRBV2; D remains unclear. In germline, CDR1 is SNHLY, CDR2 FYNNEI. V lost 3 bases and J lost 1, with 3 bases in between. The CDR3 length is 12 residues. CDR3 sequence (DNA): TGTGCCAGCAGTGATGCGAACACTGAAGCTTTCTTT. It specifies CASSDANTEAFF.

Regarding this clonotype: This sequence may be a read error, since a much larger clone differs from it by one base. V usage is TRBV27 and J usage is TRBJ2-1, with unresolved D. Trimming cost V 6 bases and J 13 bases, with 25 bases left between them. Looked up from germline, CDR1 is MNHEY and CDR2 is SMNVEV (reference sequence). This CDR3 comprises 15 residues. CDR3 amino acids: CASSSSHPGYMAQFF. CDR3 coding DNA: TGTGCCAGCAGCTCCAGCCATCCCGGGTACATGGCCCAGTTCTTC.

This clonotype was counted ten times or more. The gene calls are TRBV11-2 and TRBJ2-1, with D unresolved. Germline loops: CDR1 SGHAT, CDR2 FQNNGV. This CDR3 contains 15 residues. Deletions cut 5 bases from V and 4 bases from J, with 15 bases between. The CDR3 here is CASSPEVPWYNEQFF. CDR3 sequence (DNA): TGTGCCAGCAGCCCCGAGGTTCCCTGGTACAATGAGCAGTTCTTC.

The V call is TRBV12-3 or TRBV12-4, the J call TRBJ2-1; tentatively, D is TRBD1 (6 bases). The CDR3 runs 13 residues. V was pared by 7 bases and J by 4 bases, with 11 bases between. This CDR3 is CASIKDRYNEQFF. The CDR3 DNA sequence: TGTGCCAGCATCAAAGACAGGTACAATGAGCAGTTCTTC.

The CDR3, as DNA: TGTGCCACCAGTGATTTTACTAGCGGGAGTGGTGAGCAGTTCTTC. It is translated as CATSDFTSGSGEQFF. The chain employs TRBV24-1 and TRBJ2-1; 11 positions agree with TRBD2. Germline CDR1 reads KGHDR; CDR2 reads SFDVKD. V gave up 1 base and J gave up 9 bases; unmatched junction bases: 4. The CDR3 has 15 amino acids.

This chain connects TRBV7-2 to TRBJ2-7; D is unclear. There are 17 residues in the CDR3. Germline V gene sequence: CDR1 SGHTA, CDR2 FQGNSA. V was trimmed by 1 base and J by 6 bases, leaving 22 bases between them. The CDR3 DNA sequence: TGTGCCAGCAGCTTAGGAACGGAATGGAATTTTTATGGCGAGCAGTACTTC. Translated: CASSLGTEWNFYGEQYF.

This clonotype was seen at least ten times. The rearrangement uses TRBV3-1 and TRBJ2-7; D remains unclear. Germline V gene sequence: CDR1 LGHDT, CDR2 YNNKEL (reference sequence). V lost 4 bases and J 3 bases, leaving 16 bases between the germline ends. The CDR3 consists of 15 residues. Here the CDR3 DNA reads TGTGCCAGCAGCCCCGCGTCAAGCCCGTACTACGAGCAGTACTTC. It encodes CASSPASSPYYEQYF.

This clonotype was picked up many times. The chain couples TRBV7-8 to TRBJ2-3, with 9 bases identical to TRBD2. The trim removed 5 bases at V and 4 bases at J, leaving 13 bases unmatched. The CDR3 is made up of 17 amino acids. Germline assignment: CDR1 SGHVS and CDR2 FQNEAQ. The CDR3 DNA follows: TGTGCCAGCAGCCGAGGGGTAGCGGGAGCTAGCTCAGATACGCAGTATTTT. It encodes CASSRGVAGASSDTQYF.

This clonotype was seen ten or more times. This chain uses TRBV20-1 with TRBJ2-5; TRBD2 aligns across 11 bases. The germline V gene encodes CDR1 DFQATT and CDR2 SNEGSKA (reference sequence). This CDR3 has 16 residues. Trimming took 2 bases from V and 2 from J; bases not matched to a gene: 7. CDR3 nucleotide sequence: TGCAGTGCTAGACCCCAGACTAGCGGGGCTCAAGAGACCCAGTACTTC. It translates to CSARPQTSGAQETQYF.

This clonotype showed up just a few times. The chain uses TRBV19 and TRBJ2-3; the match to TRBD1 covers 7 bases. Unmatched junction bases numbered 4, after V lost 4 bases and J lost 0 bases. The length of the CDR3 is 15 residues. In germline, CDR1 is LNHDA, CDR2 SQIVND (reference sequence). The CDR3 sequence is CASSRQGTSTDTQYF. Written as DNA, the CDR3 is TGTGCCAGTAGTAGACAGGGAACTAGCACAGATACGCAGTATTTT.